This T cell receptor beta chain is drawn from a study of OX40 agonist ivuxolimab in advanced cancers. The protocol was immunoSEQ multiplex PCR, while the TCRdb copy is restricted to in-frame clones and leaves out a portion. The table includes some 41,000 clones, approximately 90% detected once. The CDR3 covers 15 residues. Trimming at V came to 4 bases and at J to 3 bases, leaving 7 bases not matched to a gene. The germline CDR1 and CDR2 sequences are SGHTA and FQGNSA. Source: CD4+ or CD8+ T cells sorted from blood, taken in a trial of the OX40 agonist ivuxolimab. The chain uses TRBV7-2 and TRBJ2-7; 9 positions agree with TRBD2. The TCR comes from an adult with an advanced solid tumor such as melanoma, head and neck, liver or kidney cancer. The CDR3 loop is CASSSSSGSDYEQYF. CDR3 in DNA: TGTGCCAGCAGCTCGAGTAGCGGGAGTGACTACGAGCAGTACTTC.